The 20 T cell receptor beta chains presented below share a single source sample, sequenced in a study of cytomegalovirus exposure and HLA in healthy donors (dated by TCRdb to 2015 to 2018). Library method: the immunoSEQ multiplex PCR assay. The multiplex PCR relied on a mix of 60 forward primers for TCR Vbeta segments and 13 reverse primers for TCR Jbeta segments. The table was pulled from immuneACCESS by TCRdb, which kept in-frame rearrangements only. Such tables lose some clones; where checked, under half of the loss comes from unresolved V genes, and the rest has no known cause. The sample table records 150,000 to 200,000 clones; about 80% of these occur just once. The ten largest clones capture 5.5% to 7.5% of the sample. Sequenced material: PBMCs. These receptors were taken from a man aged 30 to 45 in good health and CMV-seropositive.

The chain joins TRBV19 to TRBJ2-2, with D possibly matching TRBD2 (6 bases). V lost 2 bases, J lost 6 bases, and 13 bases lay in between. This CDR3 spans 15 amino acids. Per germline, CDR1 LNHDA and CDR2 SQIVND (reference sequence). For the CDR3, the DNA is TGTGCCAGTAGTATACGGGAGCATTTCTCCGGGGAGCTGTTTTTT. Its translation: CASSIREHFSGELFF. Based on the CDR3 plus reference TRBV19 and TRBJ2-2, the full variable domain is DGGITQSPKYLFRKEGQNVTLSCEQNLNHDAMYWYRQDPGQGLRLIYYSQIVNDFQKGDIAEGYSVSREKKESFPLTVTSAQKNPTAFYLCASSIREHFSGELFFGEGSRLTVL.

The chain employs TRBV27 and TRBJ1-2; 8 positions match TRBD1. Germline V gene lookup returns CDR1 MNHEY and CDR2 SMNVEV (reference sequence). The V and J ends lost 6 bases and 5 bases, in that order; junction bases with no gene match: 17. The CDR3 totals 17 residues. The CDR3 DNA sequence: TGTGCCAGCAGAAAAAATGTCGGACCAGGGGGCGTGTATGGCTACACCTTC. This gives the protein CASRKNVGPGGVYGYTF.

This rearrangement joins TRBV5-1 to TRBJ2-2; TRBD2 matches at 10 bases. The junction had 12 bases not matched to a gene; V was cut back by 5 bases and J by 8 bases. There are 16 residues in the CDR3. CDR1 and CDR2 from the germline V gene are SGHRS and YFSETQ. The CDR3 nucleotides read TGCGCCAGCAGGCGGCTAGCGGGAGCTGTTACAGGGGAGCTGTTTTTT. Its translation is CASRRLAGAVTGELFF.

This chain links TRBV27 with TRBJ2-7; D call uncertain. V gave up 0 bases and J gave up 3 bases, with 12 bases separating them. The length of the CDR3 is 15 residues. CDR1 is MNHEY and CDR2 is SMNVEV in the germline V gene (reference sequence). CDR3 sequence reads: CASSLSRESFYEQYF. The CDR3 DNA is TGTGCCAGCAGTTTATCGCGAGAGTCCTTCTACGAGCAGTACTTC.

The V gene is TRBV10-3, the J gene TRBJ2-1, with 8 bases that match TRBD2. The trim removed 6 bases at V and 3 bases at J, leaving 10 bases unmatched. CDR3 length: 16 amino acids. From germline, CDR1 is ENHRY and CDR2 SYGVKD. CDR3 protein: CAIRGTGGRDYNEQFF. CDR3 in DNA: TGTGCCATCAGGGGGACGGGGGGGAGAGACTACAATGAGCAGTTCTTC.

The chain carries TRBV5-4 and TRBJ2-2; 7 bases line up with TRBD2. The CDR3 totals 17 residues. V lost 4 bases and J lost 3; bases outside the gene matches: 12. Germline loops: CDR1 SGHNT, CDR2 YYREEE (reference sequence). CDR3 protein: CASSGGPGGSYTGELFF. The DNA for the CDR3 is TGTGCCAGCAGCGGAGGCCCGGGCGGGAGTTACACCGGGGAGCTGTTTTTT.

This clone turned up a few times. This chain links TRBV9 with TRBJ2-7; no reliable D call. V was pared by 3 bases and J by 6 bases, with 4 bases between. CDR3 length: 10 residues. Per the germline V gene, CDR1 is SGDLS and CDR2 is YYNGEE. CDR3 protein: CASSASEQYF. The CDR3 nucleotides are TGTGCCAGCAGCGCTAGCGAGCAGTACTTC.

The V and J genes are TRBV7-8 and TRBJ1-5, with 7 bases that match TRBD1. J lost 4 bases, V lost 5 bases, and 11 bases had no gene match. Germline CDR1 and CDR2: SGHVS and FQNEAQ. The CDR3 is 16 residues long. CDR3 residues: CASSLRRDRDNQPQHF. The CDR3 DNA sequence: TGTGCCAGCAGCCTTAGACGTGACAGGGATAATCAGCCCCAGCATTTT.

The genes are TRBV5-4 and TRBJ1-4; TRBD1 agrees at 8 bases. The CDR3 is made up of 15 amino acids. The V segment lost 4 bases and the J segment 4 bases; nucleotides outside the gene matches: 6. Germline V gene data show CDR1 as SGHNT and CDR2 as YYREEE (reference sequence). CDR3 sequence (DNA): TGTGCCAGCAGCGGGCAGACAGGGGATAATGAAAAACTGTTTTTT. This translates into CASSGQTGDNEKLFF. The variable domain in full, with the rest retrieved from reference TRBV5-4 and TRBJ1-4, is ETGVTQSPTHLIKTRGQQVTLRCSSQSGHNTVSWYQQALGQGPQFIFQYYREEENGRGNFPPRFSGLQFPNYSSELNVNALELDDSALYLCASSGQTGDNEKLFFGSGTQLSVL.

The V call is TRBV19, the J call TRBJ2-1; 13 bases fit TRBD2. The V and J ends lost 5 bases and 7 bases, in that order; junction bases with no gene match: 11. The CDR3 length is 17 residues. Germline values: CDR1 LNHDA, CDR2 SQIVND (reference sequence). CDR3 residues: CASSRILAGGPGNEQFF. CDR3 bases: TGTGCCAGTAGTCGCATACTAGCGGGAGGGCCAGGAAATGAGCAGTTCTTC.

The V gene is TRBV28, the J gene TRBJ1-3; 7 bases match TRBD1. CDR3 length: 13 amino acids. In germline, CDR1 is MDHEN, CDR2 SYDVKM. J gave up 8 bases and V 7 bases, and 8 bases lay outside the gene matches. CDR3 sequence: CASTDRARDTIYF. CDR3 nucleotides: TGTGCCAGCACCGACAGGGCCAGAGACACCATATATTTT.

CDR3 DNA: TGTGCCAGCAGTGAAGAAGGAGGGGAGAATCAGCCCCAGCATTTT. Its translation: CASSEEGGENQPQHF. This chain uses TRBV2 with TRBJ1-5, with D possibly matching TRBD1 (5 bases). This CDR3 spans 15 amino acids. Deletions cut 1 base from V and 4 bases from J, with 11 bases between. Germline CDR1 reads SNHLY; CDR2 reads FYNNEI.

This clone showed up just once. The chain carries TRBV7-3 and TRBJ2-1; no reliable D call. The CDR3 covers 13 residues. Per germline, CDR1 SGHTA and CDR2 FQGTGA. The ends were cut back, 1 base at V and 6 bases at J, with 7 bases in the middle. The CDR3 sequence is CASSLRGSNEQFF. The DNA of the CDR3 is TGTGCCAGCAGCTTAAGAGGTAGCAATGAGCAGTTCTTC.

In this sample, this clone turned up a few times. The V and J genes are TRBV5-1 and TRBJ2-2, with 9 bases identical to TRBD1. V shed 4 bases and J 6 bases; nucleotides not matched to a gene: 7. Germline values: CDR1 SGHRS, CDR2 YFSETQ. The CDR3 extends over 15 amino acids. CDR3 DNA sequence: TGCGCCAGCAGCCAGGGACAGGGCCGTGCCGGGGAGCTGTTTTTT. It encodes CASSQGQGRAGELFF.

This chain connects TRBV4-1 to TRBJ2-2; D unclear. CDR3 length equals 12 residues. Germline V CDR1 and CDR2: MGHRA, YSYEKL. V lost 1 base to trimming and J lost 6 bases, with 3 bases between them. Written as DNA, the CDR3 is TGCGCCAGCAGCCAAGGGCCCGGGGAGCTGTTTTTT. It yields the protein CASSQGPGELFF.

The V and J genes are TRBV27 and TRBJ1-5, with TRBD1 matching 9 bases. V lost 6 bases to trimming and J lost 7 bases; unmatched junction nucleotides: 10. The CDR3 runs to 15 residues. Germline-derived CDR1 and CDR2 are MNHEY and SMNVEV (reference sequence). The CDR3 protein is CASRGQGVSFQPQHF. CDR3 DNA sequence: TGTGCCAGCAGGGGACAGGGTGTATCTTTCCAGCCCCAGCATTTT.

The chain carries TRBV4-1 and TRBJ1-5, with 8 bases matching TRBD1. After removal of 2 bases from V and 5 bases from J, the junction contained 5 bases not matched to a gene. The CDR3 consists of 15 residues. Germline lookup yields CDR1 MGHRA and CDR2 YSYEKL. Here the CDR3 DNA reads TGCGCCAGCAGCCAACGGACAGGGTCTCATCAGCCCCAGCATTTT. This gives the protein CASSQRTGSHQPQHF.

The rearrangement links TRBV9 to TRBJ2-1, with no clear D. Germline assignment: CDR1 SGDLS and CDR2 YYNGEE. This CDR3 has 12 amino acids. V lost 0 bases to trimming and J lost 9 bases, with 7 bases between them. The CDR3 spells CASSVATGEQFF. The CDR3 DNA follows: TGTGCCAGCAGCGTAGCTACTGGTGAGCAGTTCTTC.

The genes are TRBV5-1 and TRBJ2-6; maybe TRBD2 (5 bases). CDR1 SGHRS and CDR2 YFSETQ come from the germline V gene. The CDR3 loop spans 14 amino acids. V lost 6 bases to trimming and J lost 0 bases, with 7 bases between them. CDR3: CASTRGSGANVLTF. The CDR3 DNA is TGCGCCAGCACCCGGGGCTCTGGGGCCAACGTCCTGACTTTC.

The genes are TRBV9 and TRBJ2-1, with 11 bases matching TRBD2. This CDR3 is built from 18 residues. The trim removed 0 bases at V and 5 bases at J, leaving 10 bases unmatched. Germline V gives CDR1 SGDLS, CDR2 YYNGEE. For the CDR3, the DNA is TGTGCCAGCAGCGTAGGAATGTGGGGGACTAGCGGTGACAATGAGCAGTTCTTC. The encoded protein is CASSVGMWGTSGDNEQFF. Combining the CDR3 with reference TRBV9 and TRBJ2-1 gives the whole variable domain DSGVTQTPKHLITATGQRVTLRCSPRSGDLSVYWYQQSLDQGLQFLIQYYNGEERAKGNILERFSAQQFPDLHSELNLSSLELGDSALYFCASSVGMWGTSGDNEQFFGPGTRLTVL.